Shown below are 17 T cell receptor beta chains from a single sample sequenced in a study of T cell repertoires in cytomegalovirus infection. Their antigens remain unidentified. TCRdb re-called the reads through MiXCR, storing one row per CDR3 protein. The sample has 800,000 to 950,000 distinct CDR3 sequences, less than 35% seen once. The source material was cultured CD8+ T cells from PBMCs, sampled from culture after CMV antigen stimulation. The receptors shown here come from a human donor in good health (CMV status not recorded). Some clones in this sample may be carry-over from other donors' samples.

This clonotype was observed a handful of times. V and J are TRBV7-2 and TRBJ1-2; no reliable D call. This CDR3 has 16 amino acids. V was clipped by 3 bases and J by 0 bases, with 14 bases between them. Germline V gene data show CDR1 as SGHTA and CDR2 as FQGNSA. The CDR3 loop is CASSLNGSPTNYGYTF. In DNA, the CDR3 is TGTGCCAGCAGCTTGAACGGCAGTCCGACTAACTATGGCTACACCTTC.

There are many counts of this clonotype. The V and J genes are TRBV7-6 and TRBJ1-1, with D uncertain. The germline CDR1 and CDR2 sequences are SGHVS and FNYEAQ. V lost 5 bases and J 5 bases, leaving 15 bases between the germline ends. This CDR3 comprises 14 residues. The DNA of the CDR3 is TGTGCCAGCAGCCTCGGGGAGGGCCGGACTGAAGCTTTCTTT. It yields the protein CASSLGEGRTEAFF.

This clonotype occurred many times. The gene calls are TRBV7-2 and TRBJ1-3; D perhaps matches TRBD1 (5 bases). The V end was cut by 6 bases, the J end by 0 bases, with 12 bases between. CDR3 length equals 15 residues. Per the germline V gene, CDR1 is SGHTA and CDR2 is FQGNSA. In DNA form, the CDR3 reads TGTGCCAGCAGGAAGGGACTTAACTCTGGAAACACCATATATTTT. This codes for CASRKGLNSGNTIYF.

In this sample, this clonotype turned up a few times. At one boundary the junction diverges from the germline segment, which might be a read error. The chain uses TRBV18 and TRBJ1-2, with D possibly TRBD1 on 5 matching bases. This CDR3 is built from 15 residues. Germline V gives CDR1 KGHSH, CDR2 LQKENI. CDR3 nucleotides: TGTGCCAGCTCATCACCCGGCAGGGAGACTTTTGGCTACACCTTC. Protein sequence: CASSSPGRETFGYTF.

The CDR3, as DNA: TGTGCCAGCAGCTTAATGGTCGGGACAGGGGGTGCCGGTGGAAACACCATATATTTT. This sequence encodes CASSLMVGTGGAGGNTIYF. V gene TRBV13 combines with J gene TRBJ1-3, with 11 positions matching TRBD1. CDR1 is PRHDT and CDR2 is FYEKMQ in the germline V gene (reference sequence). CDR3 size: 19 residues. Losses at the gene ends were 2 bases for V and 3 bases for J; bases not matched to a gene: 12.

CDR3 in amino acids: CASSAPSGGAGELFF. CDR3 DNA sequence: TGTGCCAGCAGTGCCCCTAGCGGGGGGGCCGGGGAGCTGTTTTTT. The rearrangement uses TRBV27 and TRBJ2-2, with 12 bases identical to TRBD2. V shed 5 bases, J shed 6 bases, and the junction held 4 bases outside the gene matches. CDR1 MNHEY and CDR2 SMNVEV come from the germline V gene (reference sequence). CDR3 size: 15 residues.

This clonotype has at least ten counts. V is TRBV6-2 or TRBV6-3 and J is TRBJ2-5; weak D call: TRBD2 (7 bases). This CDR3 comprises 15 residues. CDR1 and CDR2 (germline): MNHEY, SVGEGT. The V end was cut by 4 bases, the J end by 3 bases, with 15 bases between. CDR3 coding DNA: TGTGCCAGCAGTTTCACAACAGGGAGGGAAGAGACCCAGTACTTC. The encoded protein is CASSFTTGREETQYF.

This clonotype was picked up a small number of times. V usage is TRBV5-5 and J usage is TRBJ2-2; 9 bases line up with TRBD2. This CDR3 is 16 amino acids long. From germline, CDR1 is SGHKS and CDR2 YYEKEE (reference sequence). Trimming cost V 3 bases and J 0 bases; bases outside gene matches: 3. This chain's CDR3 is CASSWAGGTNTGELFF. The CDR3 DNA reads as TGTGCCAGCAGCTGGGCGGGGGGGACGAACACCGGGGAGCTGTTTTTT.

This rearrangement joins TRBV3-1 to TRBJ1-2; perhaps TRBD1 as D (6 bases). Germline CDR1 and CDR2: LGHDT and YNNKEL (reference sequence). The length of the CDR3 is 15 residues. The ends were cut back, 5 bases at V and 2 bases at J, with 15 bases in the middle. The CDR3 DNA reads TGTGCCAGCAGCAGGGTTCGGACAGAAAACTATGGCTACACCTTC. Encoded protein: CASSRVRTENYGYTF.

V and J are TRBV6-2 or TRBV6-3 and TRBJ1-5, with D unresolved. With 2 bases removed from V and 7 bases from J, the gap between germline ends came to 12 bases. Germline lookup yields CDR1 MNHEY and CDR2 SVGEGT. The CDR3 spans 14 residues. CDR3 DNA sequence: TGTGCCAGCAGTTACGGAGCGCCTATCCAGCCCCAGCATTTT. Its translation: CASSYGAPIQPQHF.

This clonotype has just a few counts. The J gene is TRBJ2-3, the V gene TRBV20-1; 11 positions match TRBD2. The J segment lost 3 bases and the V segment lost 6 bases, leaving 5 bases of the junction unmatched. Germline V gene lookup returns CDR1 DFQATT and CDR2 SNEGSKA (reference sequence). This CDR3 spans 14 amino acids. CDR3 DNA: TGCAGTGCACCGGGACTAGCGGAAACAGATACGCAGTATTTT. Encoded protein: CSAPGLAETDTQYF.

This clonotype came up a few times. The chain links TRBV7-9 to TRBJ2-7, with D tentatively TRBD1 or TRBD2 (5 bases each). Deletions cut 5 bases from V and 4 bases from J, with 12 bases between. The germline V gene encodes CDR1 SEHNR and CDR2 FQNEAQ (reference sequence). The CDR3 spans 13 residues. DNA of the CDR3: TGTGCCAGCAGCCGGGACGGTGCATACGAGCAGTACTTC. This codes for CASSRDGAYEQYF.

The chain uses TRBV5-6 and TRBJ2-7, with D unresolved. The germline V gene encodes CDR1 SGHDT and CDR2 YYEEEE. This CDR3 contains 12 residues. Trimming pared 1 base from V and 2 bases from J, leaving 4 bases between. The CDR3 region has the DNA TGTGCCAGCAGCTTGCAGGCCTACGAGCAGTACGTC. Amino acid sequence: CASSLQAYEQYV.

This clonotype was detected only a few times. This chain connects TRBV2 to TRBJ2-7, with 7 bases that match TRBD2. This CDR3 contains 11 residues. V lost 8 bases, J lost 6 bases, and 4 bases stayed unmatched. The germline CDR1 and CDR2 sequences are SNHLY and FYNNEI. Here the CDR3 reads CASGGGSEQYV. The CDR3, as DNA: TGTGCCAGCGGAGGCGGGAGCGAGCAGTACGTC.

The chain carries TRBV3-1 and TRBJ2-3; 13 bases are a match to TRBD2. The CDR3 loop spans 16 amino acids. The V gene end was trimmed by 6 bases and the J gene end by 6 bases; junction bases not matched to a gene: 9. Germline CDR1 and CDR2: LGHDT and YNNKEL (reference sequence). This CDR3 is CASSFTSGGALDTQYF. For the CDR3, the DNA is TGTGCCAGCAGTTTTACTAGCGGGGGGGCTTTGGATACGCAGTATTTT.

The chain is built from TRBV10-3 and TRBJ2-2; 9 bases are shared with TRBD1. The ends lost 7 bases at V and 6 bases at J; junction bases unmatched: 12. The CDR3 sequence is 16 residues long. Per the germline V gene, CDR1 is ENHRY and CDR2 is SYGVKD. CDR3 sequence (DNA): TGTGCCATCAAGACCTTTAAGGACAGGGGCCCCGGGGAGCTGTTTTTT. Translated, it gives CAIKTFKDRGPGELFF.

Only a few counts were recorded for this clonotype. The chain is built from TRBV19 and TRBJ2-2; the D call may be TRBD1 or TRBD2 (6 bases each). The CDR3 runs 19 residues. V lost 0 bases, J lost 0 bases, and 17 bases lay in between. Germline CDR1 reads LNHDA; CDR2 reads SQIVND (reference sequence). The CDR3 reads CASSIDTSGAVANTGELFF. CDR3 in DNA: TGTGCCAGTAGTATAGATACCTCGGGGGCGGTTGCGAACACCGGGGAGCTGTTTTTT.